A selection of T cell receptor beta chains follows, all from one sample in a study of blood T cell repertoires in COVID-19. TCRdb keeps only in-frame clones here, not all; method: immunoSEQ multiplex PCR. The repertoire has 200,000 to 250,000 clones, around 83% of them found once; the top ten carry roughly 7%. Sequenced material: peripheral blood. The receptor source for this set is a woman aged 50 to 65 with acute or convalescent COVID-19. Both conserved end residues are part of each CDR3. Each record gives: V gene, clone size, J gene, D gene, CDR3 DNA, CDR3 protein. The D gene is left open where the match is weak. Clone size is shown for a subset of rows, as once, few, many or a class of expanded clone.

v_gene: TRBV3-1/TRBV3-2
abundance: NA
j_gene: TRBJ2-2
d_gene: NA
CDR3nt: TGTGCCAGCAGCCCGCCTAGCGCCGGGGAGCTGTTTTTT
CDR3aa: CASSPPSAGELFF

v_gene: TRBV12-3/TRBV12-4
abundance: NA
j_gene: TRBJ2-1
d_gene: NA
CDR3nt: TGTGCCAGCAGACCCGACAGGTACAATGAGCAGTTCTTC
CDR3aa: CASRPDRYNEQFF

v_gene: TRBV27
abundance: NA
j_gene: TRBJ1-2
d_gene: TRBD1
CDR3nt: TGTGCCAGCTCTCAGACAGGGAAATACTATGGCTACACCTTC
CDR3aa: CASSQTGKYYGYTF

v_gene: TRBV7-9
abundance: NA
j_gene: TRBJ1-1
d_gene: NA
CDR3nt: TGTGCCAGCAGCTTAGGTTCAGGGGCCCGCACTGAAGCTTTCTTT
CDR3aa: CASSLGSGARTEAFF

v_gene: TRBV3-1/TRBV3-2
abundance: NA
j_gene: TRBJ2-1
d_gene: TRBD1
CDR3nt: TGTGCCAGCCGCGGACAGGGGGCGGAAAATGAGCAGTTCTTC
CDR3aa: CASRGQGAENEQFF

v_gene: TRBV28
abundance: NA
j_gene: TRBJ1-5
d_gene: NA
CDR3nt: TGTGCCAGCGTCCCGCTAGGACATAGCAATCAGCCCCAGCATTTT
CDR3aa: CASVPLGHSNQPQHF

v_gene: TRBV5-5
abundance: NA
j_gene: TRBJ2-1
d_gene: NA
CDR3nt: TGTGCCAGCAGCTTGGGGCCTTCCTACAATGAGCAGTTCTTC
CDR3aa: CASSLGPSYNEQFF

v_gene: TRBV5-6
abundance: NA
j_gene: TRBJ2-3
d_gene: TRBD2
CDR3nt: TGTGCCAGCAGCGTGGAGCGGGGCCAACTGGGGGATACGCAGTATTTT
CDR3aa: CASSVERGQLGDTQYF

v_gene: TRBV5-1
abundance: few
j_gene: TRBJ1-1
d_gene: TRBD1
CDR3nt: TGCGCCAGCAGCCCGAGACAGGGGGCTGACACTGAAGCTTTCTTT
CDR3aa: CASSPRQGADTEAFF

v_gene: TRBV5-6
abundance: NA
j_gene: TRBJ1-2
d_gene: NA
CDR3nt: TGTGCCAGCAGCTTGGTCAGTAACTATGGCTACACCTTC
CDR3aa: CASSLVSNYGYTF

v_gene: TRBV25-1
abundance: NA
j_gene: TRBJ1-5
d_gene: NA
CDR3nt: TGTGCCAGCAGTGACAGGAGCAATCAGCCCCAGCATTTT
CDR3aa: CASSDRSNQPQHF

v_gene: TRBV6-2/TRBV6-3
abundance: NA
j_gene: TRBJ1-5
d_gene: NA
CDR3nt: TGTGCCAGCAGCCCCTGGAACAGGGCCGATCAGCCCCAGCATTTT
CDR3aa: CASSPWNRADQPQHF

v_gene: TRBV18
abundance: NA
j_gene: TRBJ1-4
d_gene: TRBD1
CDR3nt: TGTGCCAGCTCATCGAGGACAGGGCTTAATGAAAAACTGTTTTTT
CDR3aa: CASSSRTGLNEKLFF

v_gene: TRBV10-3
abundance: few
j_gene: TRBJ2-7
d_gene: TRBD2
CDR3nt: TGTGCCATCAGTGAGGTAGGACTAGGCCGTAGTTACGAGCAGTACTTC
CDR3aa: CAISEVGLGRSYEQYF

v_gene: TRBV28
abundance: NA
j_gene: TRBJ1-4
d_gene: NA
CDR3nt: TGTGCCAGCAGTTCCTCGGGATTGGGGGAAAAACTGTTTTTT
CDR3aa: CASSSSGLGEKLFF

v_gene: TRBV11-3
abundance: NA
j_gene: TRBJ2-2
d_gene: NA
CDR3nt: TGTGCCAGCAGTTTAGCGGCGGGCACCGGGGAGCTGTTTTTT
CDR3aa: CASSLAAGTGELFF

v_gene: TRBV27
abundance: once
j_gene: TRBJ2-2
d_gene: TRBD1
CDR3nt: TGTGCCAGCACTAGGACAGGGGGAACCGGGGAGCTGTTTTTT
CDR3aa: CASTRTGGTGELFF

v_gene: TRBV5-4
abundance: NA
j_gene: TRBJ1-3
d_gene: TRBD1
CDR3nt: TGTGCCAGCAGCTTGGAGGGACAGGGGACTGGAAACACCATATATTTT
CDR3aa: CASSLEGQGTGNTIYF

v_gene: TRBV6-6
abundance: NA
j_gene: TRBJ1-1
d_gene: NA
CDR3nt: TGTGCCAGCAGTCAAAGACAAGCCACTGAAGCTTTCTTT
CDR3aa: CASSQRQATEAFF

v_gene: TRBV18
abundance: NA
j_gene: TRBJ1-5
d_gene: NA
CDR3nt: TGTGCCAGCTCACACAGGGACAGCAATCAGCCCCAGCATTTT
CDR3aa: CASSHRDSNQPQHF

v_gene: TRBV24-1
abundance: NA
j_gene: TRBJ2-7
d_gene: TRBD1
CDR3nt: TGTGCCACCAGTGACAGAGGGGGCGATTACGAGCAGTACTTC
CDR3aa: CATSDRGGDYEQYF

v_gene: TRBV2
abundance: few
j_gene: TRBJ2-7
d_gene: NA
CDR3nt: TGTGCCAGCAGTGAACAGCAGGCCCGCTACGAGCAGTACTTC
CDR3aa: CASSEQQARYEQYF

v_gene: TRBV18
abundance: NA
j_gene: TRBJ2-2
d_gene: TRBD2
CDR3nt: TGTGCCAGCCATTGGGAGGGAAGCACCGGGGAGCTGTTTTTT
CDR3aa: CASHWEGSTGELFF

v_gene: TRBV11-3
abundance: NA
j_gene: TRBJ2-5
d_gene: TRBD2
CDR3nt: TGTGCCAGCAGCTTAGGACGGGAGGGCCCCCAGTACTTC
CDR3aa: CASSLGREGPQYF

v_gene: TRBV28
abundance: NA
j_gene: TRBJ1-4
d_gene: NA
CDR3nt: TGTGCCAGCAGTTATCTGCTGGGGCATTCTAATGAAAAACTGTTTTTT
CDR3aa: CASSYLLGHSNEKLFF

v_gene: TRBV24-1
abundance: NA
j_gene: TRBJ1-2
d_gene: NA
CDR3nt: TGTGCCACCAGTGATTTTGGGCCCGGCGGCTACACCTTC
CDR3aa: CATSDFGPGGYTF

v_gene: TRBV19
abundance: NA
j_gene: TRBJ1-1
d_gene: TRBD1
CDR3nt: TGTGCCAGTACCTCCAGGACAGGGTTGAGGAACACTGAAGCTTTCTTT
CDR3aa: CASTSRTGLRNTEAFF

v_gene: TRBV7-2
abundance: NA
j_gene: TRBJ2-7
d_gene: NA
CDR3nt: TGTGCCAGCAGCTTAACCCTAGCGACCTCCTACGAGCAGTACTTC
CDR3aa: CASSLTLATSYEQYF

v_gene: TRBV19
abundance: NA
j_gene: TRBJ2-2
d_gene: TRBD1
CDR3nt: TGTGCCAGTAGTACGGGGACAGGGGGCCTCGGGGAGCTGTTTTTT
CDR3aa: CASSTGTGGLGELFF

v_gene: TRBV19
abundance: few
j_gene: TRBJ1-5
d_gene: TRBD1
CDR3nt: TGTGCCAGTAGTCCCAGGGGGCAGGTCCAACCAAATCAGCCCCAGCATTTT
CDR3aa: CASSPRGQVQPNQPQHF

v_gene: TRBV5-6
abundance: NA
j_gene: TRBJ2-7
d_gene: NA
CDR3nt: TGTGCCAGCAGCGAAAGTCAGGGGCCTTCCTCCGAGCAGTACTTC
CDR3aa: CASSESQGPSSEQYF

v_gene: TRBV5-6
abundance: NA
j_gene: TRBJ1-5
d_gene: TRBD1
CDR3nt: TGTGCCAGCAGCCGTGGGACAGGGAGGTCGCCCCAGCATTTT
CDR3aa: CASSRGTGRSPQHF

v_gene: TRBV6-5
abundance: once
j_gene: TRBJ1-3
d_gene: TRBD1
CDR3nt: TGTGCCAGCAGAGCAGGGGGGACTGGAAACACCATATATTTT
CDR3aa: CASRAGGTGNTIYF

v_gene: TRBV28
abundance: NA
j_gene: TRBJ2-7
d_gene: TRBD1
CDR3nt: TGTGCCAGCACCAAACCCACCGGGACAGGACCCTACGAGCAGTACTTC
CDR3aa: CASTKPTGTGPYEQYF

v_gene: TRBV7-9
abundance: once
j_gene: TRBJ2-5
d_gene: TRBD2
CDR3nt: TGTGCCAGCAGCTTGGAATCTAGCGGGAGCCAAGAGACCCAGTACTTC
CDR3aa: CASSLESSGSQETQYF

v_gene: TRBV30
abundance: NA
j_gene: TRBJ1-1
d_gene: NA
CDR3nt: TGTGCCTGGAGTCGGGGAGGTTACACTGAAGCTTTCTTT
CDR3aa: CAWSRGGYTEAFF

v_gene: TRBV30
abundance: NA
j_gene: TRBJ1-4
d_gene: NA
CDR3nt: TGTGCCTGGACTGACAGATCCTACGAAAAACTGTTTTTT
CDR3aa: CAWTDRSYEKLFF

v_gene: TRBV7-9
abundance: NA
j_gene: TRBJ2-2
d_gene: NA
CDR3nt: TGTGCCAGCAGCTCCCCAATAGAGGGAGAAAGCGGGGAGCTGTTTTTT
CDR3aa: CASSSPIEGESGELFF

v_gene: TRBV12-3/TRBV12-4
abundance: NA
j_gene: TRBJ1-1
d_gene: NA
CDR3nt: TGTGCCAGCAGAGCTCAGCGGCCTGAAGCTTTCTTT
CDR3aa: CASRAQRPEAFF

v_gene: TRBV5-6
abundance: NA
j_gene: TRBJ1-1
d_gene: NA
CDR3nt: TGTGCCAGCAGCTTGGGTCGTCAGGGGGCTTTCTTT
CDR3aa: CASSLGRQGAFF

v_gene: TRBV6-6
abundance: NA
j_gene: TRBJ1-1
d_gene: NA
CDR3nt: TGTGCCAGCAGTTACTCCCCCGGGAACACTGAAGCTTTCTTT
CDR3aa: CASSYSPGNTEAFF